The text below deals with one T cell receptor beta chain. TCRdb keeps only in-frame clones here, not all; method: immunoSEQ multiplex PCR. Here the sample spans some 90,000 clones, 83% being singletons. This specimen belongs to a study of radiotherapy plus CTLA-4 blockade in lung cancer. Study-wide background: Overall, roughly 18% of patients showed an objective response, while approximately 30% attained disease control.

This clonotype was sampled from a human donor with non-small cell lung cancer who had stable disease on radiotherapy plus ipilimumab. The sample consisted of peripheral blood, taken from a patient treated with radiotherapy plus ipilimumab.

The CDR3 is CAWSAGTGGNGQYF. The DNA of the CDR3 is TGTGCCTGGAGTGCCGGGACAGGGGGCAACGGACAGTACTTC. The chain recombines TRBV30 with TRBJ2-7, with 12 bases aligning to TRBD1. Trimming cost V 1 base and J 10 bases; bases outside gene matches: 8. The CDR3 covers 14 residues. Germline V gene data show CDR1 as GTSNPN and CDR2 as SVGIG (reference sequence).